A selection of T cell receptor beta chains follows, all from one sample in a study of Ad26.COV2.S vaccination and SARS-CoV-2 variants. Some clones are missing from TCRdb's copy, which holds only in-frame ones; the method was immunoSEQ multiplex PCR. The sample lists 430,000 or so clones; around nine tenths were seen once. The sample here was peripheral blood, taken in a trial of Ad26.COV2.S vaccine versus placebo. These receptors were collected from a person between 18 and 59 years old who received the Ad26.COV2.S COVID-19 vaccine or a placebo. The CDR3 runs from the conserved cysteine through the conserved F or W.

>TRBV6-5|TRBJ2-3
CASRVAESTDTQYF
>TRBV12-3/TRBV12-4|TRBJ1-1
CASSWGPEEAFF
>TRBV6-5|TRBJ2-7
CASSLGTGAYEQYF
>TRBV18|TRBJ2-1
CASSPPFPSHSYNEQFF
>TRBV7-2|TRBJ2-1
CASSSPTSGRVNEQFF
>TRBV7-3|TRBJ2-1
CASSLGTTPSEQFF
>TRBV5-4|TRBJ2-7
CASSAGTVSYEQYF
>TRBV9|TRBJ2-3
CASSAGLAIRADTQYF
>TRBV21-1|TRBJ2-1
CASSKGGGGRTPVYNEQFF
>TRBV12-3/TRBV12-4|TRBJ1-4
CASRGGGEKLFF
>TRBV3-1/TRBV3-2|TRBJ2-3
CASSQDGGGTDTQYF
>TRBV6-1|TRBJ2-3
CASSEARGETDTQYF
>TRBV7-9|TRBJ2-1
CASSPRTSGSNEQFF